This T cell receptor beta chain was identified during a study of vaccination and CD4 T cells after COVID-19. Overall study context: Each person enrolled got two BNT162b2 or mRNA-1273 vaccine doses. SARS-CoV-2, HCoV-NL63, HCoV-OC43 and HCoV-229E supplied the overlapping spike peptides used to stimulate cells.

This clonotype has just a few counts. Its target is unknown. Scientists ran DNA taken from cultured CD4+ T cells through the Oncomine TCR Beta short-read assay for sequencing. Scientists extracted genomic DNA from CD4+ T cells grown in culture. Via MiXCR, TCRdb re-called the PCR reads, giving one row per CDR3 protein. The repertoire holds about 15,000 distinct CDR3 sequences, with more than 45% as singletons. CDR3 length equals 14 residues. With V trimmed by 5 bases and J by 7 bases, 13 bases remained unmatched. Germline V gives CDR1 DFQATT, CDR2 SNEGSKA (reference sequence). Treatment reported: roughly 10-day PBMC culture with coronavirus spike peptide pools or control peptides (ViraFEST assay). Each well held 2 million to 2.5 million PBMCs in IL-2 (about 10 IU/ml) medium with roughly 9.2 ug/ml peptide pools.

This TCR was sampled from a human donor who had recovered from COVID-19. The sample comprised CD4+ T cells from blood, cultured in vitro. V gene TRBV20-1 combines with J gene TRBJ1-1; 7 nucleotides line up with TRBD1. The CDR3 DNA is TGCAGTGCTTCTCAGACAGGGATAACGGTTGAAGCTTTCTTT. Encoded protein: CSASQTGITVEAFF.